The clone carrying this TCR beta chain was observed once. This sample is drawn from a study of blood T cell repertoires in COVID-19. The protocol was immunoSEQ multiplex PCR, while the TCRdb copy is restricted to in-frame clones and leaves out a portion. The sample shows about 83,000 clones, about nine tenths of them seen only once. The receptor's source is a human donor in a cohort sampled during active COVID-19. The sequenced sample consisted of peripheral blood.

CDR3 DNA sequence: TGTGCTAGTGGTTTGATACGGTCGGAGCAGTTCTTC. This encodes CASGLIRSEQFF. The chain carries TRBV12-5 and TRBJ2-1; D is unresolved. The CDR3 consists of 12 residues. The germline V gene has CDR1 LGHNT and CDR2 FRNRAP. Between the trimmed V and J ends, which lost 2 bases and 10 bases, there was a span of 9 bases.